The TCR beta chain under discussion was sequenced for a study of blood T cells in healthy people across ages (dated by TCRdb to between 2014 and 2016). Looking at the study overall: Template switching captured roughly one uniquely barcoded TCR beta cDNA molecule per two T cells in model experiments. Age-related changes in TCR beta repertoire diversity were measured in the study by deep sequencing normalized with unique cDNA molecular identifiers. Donors were grouped into four age groups: young (average approximately 15 years), middle-aged (39), aged (roughly 67) and long-lived (about 89). To avoid experimental bias, donors of different ages were distributed randomly across sequencing lanes. Using the same blood draw, the study looked at two additional independent replicas of 1 million unique cDNA reads for two donors, one aged 18 to 30 and the other aged 80 or older. Study-wide conclusions, independent of this receptor: Estimates of total diversity from one million sequenced T cells were regarded as lower bounds and underestimates. Since profiling was done on bulk unsorted PBMCs, naive and antigen-experienced compartments could not be conclusively compared. The CMV infection status of donors was not known, potentially confounding age-related changes in expanded clonotypes. Observed TCR beta diversity per million T cells fell roughly linearly with age, and a significant reduction was already apparent by age around 40. There was a strong correlation between observed TCR beta diversity and the percentage of naive T cells measured by flow cytometry. Compared with the aged group, the long-lived group had more naive CD4+ T cells, fewer expanded clones and increased TCR diversity, a pattern suggesting age selection.

To note about this clonotype: Which antigen it targets is not known. Nothing much larger sits one base from this clone, and base qualities are not available.

Libraries were built with 5' RACE. TCRdb lists the instrument as Illumina HiSeq 2500. The second PCR ran for about 7 to 11 cycles and used a J-beta primer mix along with a sample-barcoded 5' primer. A template-switch 5' adaptor carrying 12 random nucleotides introduced a unique molecular identifier onto each TCR beta cDNA molecule. Each sample yielded at least 3 million CDR3-containing paired-end reads. All of the RNA was converted into first-strand cDNA using the Mint cDNA synthesis kit, with a TRBC-specific oligonucleotide serving as the primer. All cDNA was treated with uracil-DNA glycosylase and then went through a first 18-cycle PCR with the universal primers M1SS and BC2_uni_R. The study's processing was this. Normalization of each sample was performed by random selection of 1 million high-quality reads, each carrying a distinct molecular identifier. Reads sharing molecular identifiers were discarded rather than binned into consensus sequences. CDR3 identification, clonotype clustering and error correction used MiTCR with a Q25 quality threshold and the strictest error-elimination algorithm. A nonparametric unseen species model with Euler transformation was used to estimate a lower bound on total TCR beta diversity. The public sequencing data were trimmed at Q25 with fastp and processed into clonotypes with MiXCR by TCRdb, which kept only in-frame beta chains. When rows share a CDR3 protein, they turn into one entry using the most common DNA and genes. V and J calls and clone size were set by TCRdb, not the authors. This sample is represented by about 2 million distinct CDR3 sequences; 40% to 55% of them were singletons. The top ten clonotypes cover 2% to 2.5% of the sample.

Reading the germline V gene (reference sequence) gives CDR1 DFQATT and CDR2 SNEGSKA. The CDR3 sequence holds 15 residues, the cysteine and phenylalanine included. Left in the record is the CDR3 DNA by itself, 45 bases read in frame from the first base. V is reduced by 1 base and J by 4 bases, leaving a spacing of 14 bases between them. The roughly 38 donors, aged about 6 to 95 years, were systemically healthy Caucasian individuals from Russia. Each donor gave around 9.8 milliliters of peripheral blood, collected into EDTA-treated Vacutainer tubes. Ficoll-Paque density-gradient centrifugation was used to isolate PBMCs, with at least 6.5 million per sample. Trizol reagent was used to extract total RNA from the PBMCs, yielding at least 5 micrograms per sample. The percentages of naive CD45RAhigh/CD27high T cells were determined by flow cytometry on a PBMC aliquot from every donor.

The rearranged chain carries TRBV20-1 and TRBJ2-4; perhaps TRBD1 is the D gene, with 6 bases matching. The TCR comes from a woman aged 40 to 49 in good health. The source material was blood. The CDR3 region: CSARGGDRRKNIQYF. The sequenced DNA is TGCAGTGCTAGAGGGGGCGACAGGCGGAAAAACATTCAGTACTTC.